These T cell receptor beta chains were read from a single sample in a study of cytomegalovirus exposure and HLA in healthy donors. Assay: immunoSEQ multiplex PCR; the TCRdb copy retains only in-frame clones and omits some. The sample includes 130,000 or so clones, 89% of them seen just once. The material sequenced was PBMCs. The receptors derive from a woman younger than 35 in good health and CMV-seronegative. Both conserved end residues are part of each CDR3. A D gene is named only where the DNA matches it firmly.

v_call	d_call	j_call	cdr3_aa
TRBV13	TRBD1	TRBJ2-7	CASSPRTGDYEQYF
TRBV23-1	TRBD1	TRBJ2-7	CASSQTQGDHEQYF
TRBV7-2	.	TRBJ1-1	CASSVGPDTEAFF
TRBV9	.	TRBJ2-2	CASSPRDTPPGELFF
TRBV2	.	TRBJ2-1	CASGRGTDEQFF
TRBV5-4	.	TRBJ2-5	CASSEAGQETQYF
TRBV6-1	.	TRBJ1-1	CASSEQAGSPEAFF
TRBV18	.	TRBJ2-3	CASSLQTGTRGIRDTQYF
TRBV6-1	.	TRBJ1-2	CASSDRPLGRGANYGYTF
TRBV19	.	TRBJ2-5	CASSRPGTQETQYF
TRBV27	.	TRBJ1-6	CASSQKDSRSGSPLHF
TRBV7-2	.	TRBJ1-2	CASSPSREIYGYTF
TRBV5-1	.	TRBJ2-1	CASSLAETRSYNEQFF
TRBV19	TRBD1	TRBJ1-6	CASSIEGAGGSPLHF
TRBV28	TRBD2	TRBJ2-7	CASSLIGGGYEQYF
TRBV18	TRBD2	TRBJ2-7	CASSAPGAGGHIDEQYF
TRBV2	TRBD1	TRBJ2-7	CASRDRVLGEQYF
TRBV6-1	.	TRBJ1-2	CASSETYTYYGYTF
TRBV6-1	TRBD2	TRBJ2-3	CASSGGLVGDTQYF
TRBV5-4	TRBD2	TRBJ2-5	CASSRGLAGGGETQYF
TRBV10-1	.	TRBJ2-5	CASSESVSETQYF
TRBV9	.	TRBJ1-3	CASSRTVMFSGNTIYF
TRBV7-2	.	TRBJ1-5	CASSPTPGDQPQHF
TRBV6-1	.	TRBJ1-1	CASSATHRDTEAFF
TRBV15	TRBD1	TRBJ1-2	CATSRSFDRGRGYTF
TRBV4-1	.	TRBJ2-7	CASSQVHHGQIEQYF
TRBV2	.	TRBJ2-1	CASRDRINSYNEQFF
TRBV6-7	.	TRBJ1-2	CASSYARDNYGYTF
TRBV4-1	TRBD1	TRBJ1-2	CASSQGHLDRSYGYTF
TRBV6-5	.	TRBJ2-7	CASSYGGEQYF
TRBV18	.	TRBJ1-4	CASSLAENEKLFF
TRBV5-1	.	TRBJ1-1	CASSPPGRTEAFF
TRBV6-5	TRBD1	TRBJ2-1	CASSWKTGVNEQFF
TRBV2	.	TRBJ1-5	CASSDSYQPQHF
TRBV5-6	TRBD1	TRBJ2-1	CASSWQGTGAYNEQFF
TRBV25-1	.	TRBJ2-1	CASSKGEWGPSSDEQFF
TRBV6-1	.	TRBJ1-5	CASSEAPAGISNQPQHF
TRBV9	.	TRBJ2-5	CASSVDPGQETQYF
TRBV6-6	TRBD1	TRBJ1-2	CASSYSGGGDYGYTF
TRBV5-4	.	TRBJ2-7	CASSLATASYEQYF
TRBV5-8	TRBD2	TRBJ2-1	CASSPRGGVHEQFF
TRBV19	TRBD1	TRBJ1-2	CASNIARGQSARYTF